This T cell receptor (beta chain) is from a study of regulatory T cells in long-lasting Graves disease. Whole-study context: Persistent Graves' disease meant over 5 years of antithyroid drugs with positive TSH receptor antibodies. Whole-study findings and limits: Thyroid tissue was not studied; only peripheral blood was. When disease was persistent, TRBV28, TRBJ1-2 and TRBJ2-5 were the favored segments.

CDR3 regions were amplified by Arm-PCR using iRepertoire HTBI primers to build TCR beta libraries. Per the original data handling: The samples included approximately 60 TRBV and under 15 TRBJ segments. A single record per CDR3 protein comes from TCRdb applying MiXCR to the multiplex PCR reads. The V and J calls come from TCRdb's annotation, not from the publication. The sample includes a few hundred thousand distinct CDR3 sequences, roughly 24% of them seen just once. The CDR3 sequence is 15 residues long. V was shortened by 2 bases and J by 5 bases, with 16 bases between the two germline ends. In germline, CDR1 is SGDLS, CDR2 YYNGEE. Concerning this clonotype itself: Its antigen is not known.

Sample time point: persistent/refractory GD, antithyroid drugs over 5 years with positive TRAb. From RNA extracted from PBMCs, the TCR library was made. Here the sequenced sample was peripheral blood mononuclear cells (PBMCs), taken when the disease was refractory, from a patient treated with antithyroid drugs. J is TRBJ2-5 and V is TRBV9; D perhaps matches TRBD2 (6 bases). The receptor was isolated from a woman between 40 and 55 years old with Graves disease. As DNA, the CDR3 is TGTGCCAGCAGCGTCGTAGGTGACGCGGGGGAGACCCAGTACTTC. Protein product: CASSVVGDAGETQYF.